This passage covers 18 T cell receptor beta chains from one sample sequenced in a study of blood T cell repertoires in COVID-19. Sequencing used immunoSEQ multiplex PCR; TCRdb keeps in-frame clones, though not all of them. This sample yields about 220,000 clones, of which approximately 78% are seen a single time; 8.2% belongs to the top ten. Sequencing was done on a sample of peripheral blood. These receptors were taken from a woman aged 80 or over with COVID-19, enrolled during active disease.

This chain connects TRBV7-3 to TRBJ2-2, with a possible D match to TRBD1 (6 bases). Germline V CDR1 and CDR2: SGHTA, FQGTGA. V was shortened by 5 bases and J by 4 bases, with 11 bases between the two germline ends. This CDR3 comprises 14 residues. As DNA, the CDR3 is TGTGCCAGCAGCCCCCAAGGGGGCACCGGGGAGCTGTTTTTT. As protein: CASSPQGGTGELFF.

This chain joins TRBV5-4 and TRBJ1-3, with D perhaps TRBD1 (5 bases). This CDR3 is 15 amino acids long. V was trimmed by 4 bases and J by 0 bases, leaving 11 bases between them. The V gene's germline CDR1 is SGHNT and CDR2 YYREEE (reference sequence). The CDR3 region has the DNA TGTGCCAGCAGCCTGGAGCAGGGCTCTGGAAACACCATATATTTT. As protein: CASSLEQGSGNTIYF.

The V and J genes are TRBV27 and TRBJ1-1; no clear D gene. Germline CDR1 is MNHEY and CDR2 is SMNVEV (reference sequence). V was trimmed by 5 bases and J by 2 bases, leaving 24 bases between them. CDR3 size: 18 residues. The CDR3 bases are TGTGCCAGCAGTAGCACCGCGTCCGGCGCGGCTCTAAACACTGAAGCTTTCTTT. The encoded protein is CASSSTASGAALNTEAFF.

The rearrangement links TRBV4-3 to TRBJ1-1; the D is unclear. Trimming removed 0 bases from V and 5 bases from J, with 13 bases in between. From germline, CDR1 is LGHNA and CDR2 YSLEER. The CDR3 contains 15 residues. CDR3 coding DNA: TGCGCCAGCAGCCAAGACGGGAGCGGGTGGACTGAAGCTTTCTTT. This encodes CASSQDGSGWTEAFF.

V usage is TRBV7-2 and J usage is TRBJ2-1, with TRBD2 matching 7 bases. Germline V gives CDR1 SGHTA, CDR2 FQGNSA. This CDR3 region has 17 residues. With V trimmed by 5 bases and J by 5 bases, 15 bases remained unmatched. The CDR3 nucleotides are TGTGCCAGCAGCAACCGGGACTACCTTAAGCAAAACAATGAGCAGTTCTTC. Protein product: CASSNRDYLKQNNEQFF.

The gene calls are TRBV7-3 and TRBJ2-5; 9 positions agree with TRBD2. The germline CDR1 and CDR2 sequences are SGHTA and FQGTGA. The CDR3 has 15 amino acids. Trimming at V came to 5 bases and at J to 5 bases, leaving 9 bases not matched to a gene. DNA of the CDR3: TGTGCCAGCAGCCCAAGCGGGGGGCCCTTGGAGACCCAGTACTTC. Residues: CASSPSGGPLETQYF. Full variable domain (remainder filled in from reference TRBV7-3 and TRBJ2-5): GAGVSQTPSNKVTEKGKYVELRCDPISGHTALYWYRQSLGQGPEFLIYFQGTGAADDSGLPNDRFFAVRPEGSVSTLKIQRTERGDSAVYLCASSPSGGPLETQYFGPGTRLLVL.

The chain combines TRBV9 with TRBJ2-1; TRBD2 aligns across 7 bases. The CDR3 spans 15 residues. The V gene end was trimmed by 4 bases and the J gene end by 7 bases; junction bases not matched to a gene: 11. CDR1 and CDR2 (germline): SGDLS, YYNGEE. Here the CDR3 DNA reads TGTGCCAGCAGCATCCTGTCCGGACTAGGAAATGAGCAGTTCTTC. Residues: CASSILSGLGNEQFF.

This clone has a single count. The chain has TRBV5-1 and TRBJ1-2; TRBD1 aligns across 9 bases. V trimming: 2 bases; J trimming: 8 bases; junction bases outside the gene matches: 7. Germline lookup yields CDR1 SGHRS and CDR2 YFSETQ. This CDR3 has 14 residues. Here the CDR3 DNA reads TGCGCCAGCAGCTTACAGGGGGCAGAGGGAGGCTACACCTTC. Its protein is CASSLQGAEGGYTF.

DNA of the CDR3: TGTGCCTGGAGGCCGGGACAGGGAAATGAGCCCCAGCATTTT. Residues: CAWRPGQGNEPQHF. The rearrangement uses TRBV30 and TRBJ1-5; 9 nucleotides match TRBD1. J gave up 8 bases and V 3 bases, and 8 bases lay outside the gene matches. CDR3 size: 14 residues. Germline V gene lookup returns CDR1 GTSNPN and CDR2 SVGIG (reference sequence).

This sequence joins TRBV7-6 and TRBJ2-7; 8 bases align to TRBD1. The CDR3 consists of 13 residues. CDR1 and CDR2 from the germline V gene are SGHVS and FNYEAQ. Trimming took 5 bases from V and 4 from J; bases not matched to a gene: 4. The CDR3 here is CASSPRTGYEQYF. In DNA form, the CDR3 reads TGTGCCAGCAGCCCAAGGACAGGGTACGAGCAGTACTTC.

This chain links TRBV18 with TRBJ1-1, with unresolved D. The CDR3 sequence is 11 residues long. V lost 3 bases and J 5 bases, leaving 4 bases between the germline ends. Germline values: CDR1 KGHSH, CDR2 LQKENI. The CDR3 region has the DNA TGTGCCAGCTCACCCCCGACTGAAGCTTTCTTT. Translated, it gives CASSPPTEAFF.

The V gene is TRBV5-1, the J gene TRBJ2-2, with TRBD1 matching over 9 bases. The junction had 4 bases not matched to a gene; V was cut back by 2 bases and J by 5 bases. The CDR3 extends over 15 amino acids. The germline V gene encodes CDR1 SGHRS and CDR2 YFSETQ. The CDR3 bases are TGCGCCAGCAGCTTCCGGACAGGGGAAACCGGGGAGCTGTTTTTT. This gives the protein CASSFRTGETGELFF.

This rearrangement joins TRBV5-1 to TRBJ2-3; D is ambiguous. Trimming left V 2 bases short and J 0 bases short, with 7 bases between. CDR1 and CDR2 from the germline V gene are SGHRS and YFSETQ. The CDR3 is 14 residues long. The CDR3, as DNA: TGCGCCAGCAGCTTCCAACTGAGCACAGATACGCAGTATTTT. Protein product: CASSFQLSTDTQYF.

The chain combines TRBV14 with TRBJ1-6, with D possibly TRBD1 on 5 matching bases. Trimming took off 1 base at V and 8 bases at J, with 12 bases between the two ends. The CDR3 contains 15 residues. Germline CDR1 is SGHDN and CDR2 is FVKESK. The CDR3 nucleotides are TGTGCCAGCAGCCAAGTATCTGGGGCCTATTCACCCCTCCACTTT. The encoded protein is CASSQVSGAYSPLHF.

This clone came up a few times. The chain joins TRBV27 to TRBJ2-7; TRBD2 aligns across 14 bases. Germline V gene data show CDR1 as MNHEY and CDR2 as SMNVEV (reference sequence). J lost 3 bases, V lost 2 bases, and 6 bases had no gene match. This CDR3 spans 17 amino acids. The CDR3 spells CASSLSIGLAGGYEQYF. The CDR3 nucleotides read TGTGCCAGCAGTTTAAGTATCGGACTAGCGGGAGGCTACGAGCAGTACTTC.

This chain uses TRBV7-9 with TRBJ2-7, with D possibly TRBD2 on 5 matching bases. Deletions cut 0 bases from V and 4 bases from J, with 16 bases between. Germline CDR1 SEHNR, CDR2 FQNEAQ (reference sequence). The CDR3 extends over 16 amino acids. The CDR3 sequence is CASSLARGTIQYEQYF. Here the CDR3 DNA reads TGTGCCAGCAGCTTAGCTCGGGGAACCATTCAGTACGAGCAGTACTTC.

The chain recombines TRBV18 with TRBJ2-1; perhaps TRBD2 as D (6 bases). Trimming shortened V by 2 bases and J by 1 base, and 12 bases separated the two germline ends. This CDR3 is built from 16 residues. Germline CDR1 KGHSH, CDR2 LQKENI. The CDR3 protein is CASSPVLGSSYNEQFF. CDR3 DNA: TGTGCCAGCTCACCAGTTCTCGGGAGTTCCTACAATGAGCAGTTCTTC. The full variable domain, in which reference TRBV18 and TRBJ2-1 provide the parts outside the CDR3, is NAGVMQNPRHLVRRRGQEARLRCSPMKGHSHVYWYRQLPEEGLKFMVYLQKENIIDESGMPKERFSAEFPKEGPSILRIQQVVRGDSAAYFCASSPVLGSSYNEQFFGPGTRLTVL.

The table lists this clone with a few counts. The J gene is TRBJ2-2, the V gene TRBV11-1; a weak D match, TRBD2 (7 bases). The CDR3 is made up of 16 amino acids. CDR1 and CDR2 (germline): SGHAT, FQDESV (reference sequence). Trimming removed 2 bases at V and 5 bases at J, with 15 bases between. The CDR3 coding sequence is TGTGCCAGCAGCTTATTTTCCGGGGGGCTAACCGGGGAGCTGTTTTTT. Its translation is CASSLFSGGLTGELFF.